The 3 T cell receptor beta chains listed next were all sequenced from one sample in a study of CD8+CD57+ T cells in acquired aplastic anemia. Profiles of TCR beta VDJ and CDR3 were generated from a genomic DNA template. MiXCR, applied by TCRdb to the reads, yields one record per CDR3 protein. The data contain 74,000 or so distinct CDR3 sequences, approximately 54% of them seen just once; the ten biggest clones take up approximately 8.3%. Specimen: sorted CD4+, CD8+, or CD8+CD57+ T cells (not recorded which) from PBMCs. The receptors originated from a human donor in good health, serving as a control.

The chain has TRBV5-1 and TRBJ2-7, with unresolved D. Between the trimmed V and J ends, which lost 1 base and 6 bases, there was a span of 14 bases. CDR3 length: 14 residues. Germline V lookup: CDR1 SGHRS, CDR2 YFSETQ. CDR3 DNA: TGCGCCAGCAGCTTGCTGACATCGTTTGGCGAGCAGTACTTC. This gives the protein CASSLLTSFGEQYF.

This clonotype was observed once. The chain has TRBV29-1 and TRBJ1-2, with D maybe TRBD1 (6 bases). Trimming removed 0 bases from V and 7 bases from J, with 12 bases in between. Per germline, CDR1 SQVTM and CDR2 ANQGSEA. The CDR3 extends over 13 amino acids. The chain's CDR3 is CSVEDRGAGGYTF. The CDR3 DNA follows: TGCAGCGTTGAAGATAGGGGGGCGGGTGGCTACACCTTC.

V is TRBV29-1 and J is TRBJ1-1; a possible D gene is TRBD1 (5 bases). The V and J ends lost 3 bases and 0 bases respectively, with 11 bases between them. CDR1 and CDR2 (germline): SQVTM, ANQGSEA. The CDR3 loop spans 14 amino acids. The CDR3, as DNA: TGCAGCGTTGATAATGAGGGGATGAACACTGAAGCTTTCTTT. It encodes CSVDNEGMNTEAFF.